This T cell receptor (beta chain) was profiled in a study of cytomegalovirus exposure and HLA in healthy donors. The study, taken as a whole, reports: A previous analysis found most TCR beta V segments productive roughly 87% or roughly 30% of the time. Common viral pathogens (according to a later analysis) appeared linked to several of the most significant clusters.

Donors in the study were healthy people who gave bone marrow. Note on this clone: What it recognizes is unknown.

The CDR3 sequence is 15 residues long. V shed 1 base and J shed 3 bases, with 13 bases lying between them. Germline V CDR1 and CDR2: MGHRA, YSYEKL. In the PCR, 60 Vbeta and 13 Jbeta primers were used. Here immunoSEQ multiplex PCR was the method, and the copy in TCRdb shows in-frame clones only, minus some. This listing includes roughly 60,000 clones. Sample: PBMCs. The sequence came from a woman younger than 35 in good health and CMV-seronegative. The gene calls are TRBV4-1 and TRBJ2-7; a possible D gene is TRBD2 (6 bases). The CDR3 bases are TGCGCCAGCAGCCAAGCTGGGGGGATACTCTACGAGCAGTACTTC. Amino acids: CASSQAGGILYEQYF.